The next 25 T cell receptor beta chains were all read from a single sample in a study of blood T cell repertoires in COVID-19. Clones were sequenced by immunoSEQ multiplex PCR, and TCRdb holds only the in-frame ones, with some missing. The table has about 140,000 clones, about four fifths seen once. Sequencing was carried out using PBMCs or T cells enriched from blood (not recorded which). The receptor source for this set is a woman aged 50 to 60 with acute COVID-19.

This clone was seen more than once but under ten times. The CDR3 here is CACQTGHSQETQYF. The DNA for the CDR3 is TGTGCCTGTCAAACGGGACACTCACAAGAGACCCAGTACTTC. V usage is TRBV30 and J usage is TRBJ2-5; D is perhaps TRBD1 (6 bases). The CDR3 covers 14 residues. Germline V gene data show CDR1 as GTSNPN and CDR2 as SVGIG (reference sequence). V was pared by 6 bases and J by 2 bases, with 16 bases between.

The chain employs TRBV6-5 and TRBJ2-1; TRBD2 is a possible D gene (6 bases). The ends were cut back, 4 bases at V and 5 bases at J, with 15 bases in the middle. Germline CDR1 is MNHEY and CDR2 is SVGAGI. The CDR3 spans 15 residues. Here the CDR3 reads CASSFRGRQNNEQFF. The DNA for the CDR3 is TGTGCCAGCAGTTTTCGGGGGAGGCAAAACAATGAGCAGTTCTTC.

The V and J genes are TRBV7-3 and TRBJ1-1; unclear D gene. Germline V gene data show CDR1 as SGHTA and CDR2 as FQGTGA. This CDR3 is built from 13 residues. Trimming removed 5 bases from V and 0 bases from J, with 7 bases in between. The CDR3 sequence: CASSLLMNTEAFF. As DNA, the CDR3 is TGTGCCAGCAGCCTTCTAATGAACACTGAAGCTTTCTTT.

The chain has TRBV30 and TRBJ2-5, with a tentative D call TRBD2 (7 bases). Germline V CDR1 and CDR2: GTSNPN, SVGIG (reference sequence). The V end lost 5 bases, the J end lost 4 bases, and 11 bases lay between the germline ends. There are 12 residues in the CDR3. This CDR3 is CAWGGAGETQYF. The CDR3, as DNA: TGTGCCTGGGGGGGGGCAGGAGAGACCCAGTACTTC.

The chain employs TRBV7-9 and TRBJ2-1; TRBD2 matches at 8 bases. CDR1 is SEHNR, CDR2 FQNEAQ, per germline (reference sequence). V dropped 5 bases and J dropped 6; count of bases not matched to a gene: 15. This CDR3 is 17 amino acids long. CDR3 in amino acids: CASSPQAGLAGVNEQFF. CDR3 sequence (DNA): TGTGCCAGCAGCCCACAAGCCGGACTAGCAGGGGTCAATGAGCAGTTCTTC.

V gene TRBV6-1 combines with J gene TRBJ2-2, with TRBD2 identical over 10 bases. Trimming cost V 2 bases and J 0 bases; bases outside gene matches: 6. The length of the CDR3 is 18 residues. CDR1 and CDR2 from the germline V gene are MNHNS and SASEGT. The CDR3, as DNA: TGTGCCAGCAGTGAAAGGGGACTAGCGTACGCGAACACCGGGGAGCTGTTTTTT. Its protein is CASSERGLAYANTGELFF.

The chain uses TRBV24-1 and TRBJ2-5, with 8 bases identical to TRBD2. The V segment lost 3 bases and the J segment 5 bases; nucleotides outside the gene matches: 4. This CDR3 is built from 14 residues. Germline lookup yields CDR1 KGHDR and CDR2 SFDVKD. In DNA, the CDR3 is TGTGCCACCAGTGATCGGGGGGGGGACGAGACCCAGTACTTC. It specifies CATSDRGGDETQYF.

The chain employs TRBV18 and TRBJ2-7; 8 nucleotides match TRBD1. This CDR3 spans 15 amino acids. J lost 1 base, V lost 0 bases, and 2 bases had no gene match. Germline CDR1 and CDR2: KGHSH and LQKENI. This chain's CDR3 is CASSPPRTGSYEQYF. Written as DNA, the CDR3 is TGTGCCAGCTCACCACCGAGGACAGGGTCCTACGAGCAGTACTTC.

This clone was seen a few times. The rearrangement uses TRBV6-5 and TRBJ2-4; the D gene is possibly TRBD2 (5 bases). Trimming pared 0 bases from V and 1 base from J, leaving 7 bases between. CDR1 MNHEY and CDR2 SVGAGI come from the germline V gene. This CDR3 has 15 amino acids. CDR3 nucleotide sequence: TGTGCCAGCAGTTACTCGAGAGGGGCCAAAAACATTCAGTACTTC. This translates into CASSYSRGAKNIQYF.

The chain links TRBV6-6 to TRBJ1-6; a weak D match, TRBD1 (5 bases). This CDR3 is built from 12 residues. V was shortened by 5 bases and J by 7 bases, with 6 bases between the two germline ends. The germline gives CDR1 MNHNY, CDR2 SVGAGI (reference sequence). The CDR3 region is CASSKGNSPLHF. In DNA, the CDR3 is TGTGCCAGCAGTAAGGGGAATTCACCCCTCCACTTT.

This chain connects TRBV19 to TRBJ1-2; D may be TRBD1 (5 bases). Germline V gene sequence: CDR1 LNHDA, CDR2 SQIVND (reference sequence). V was cut by 7 bases and J by 7 bases, with 19 bases left in between. This CDR3 comprises 14 residues. The CDR3 loop is CASTSIGPGGGYTF. CDR3 nucleotides: TGTGCCAGTACTTCGATCGGTCCCGGGGGTGGCTACACCTTC.

This rearrangement joins TRBV5-1 to TRBJ2-1; TRBD2 is a possible D gene (6 bases). Trimming took 6 bases from V and 0 from J, leaving 13 bases between them. The CDR3 contains 15 residues. Germline V gene data show CDR1 as SGHRS and CDR2 as YFSETQ. In DNA, the CDR3 is TGCGCCAGCACCCACCGGGAGAGCTCCTACAATGAGCAGTTCTTC. It is translated as CASTHRESSYNEQFF.

The chain joins TRBV5-1 to TRBJ2-1; 10 bases match TRBD2. CDR3 size: 17 residues. Germline CDR1 reads SGHRS; CDR2 reads YFSETQ. Unmatched junction bases numbered 11, after V lost 0 bases and J lost 8 bases. CDR3 coding DNA: TGCGCCAGCAGCTTGGCGGCTAGCGGGAGTGGTTTTGATGAGCAGTTCTTC. Amino acid sequence: CASSLAASGSGFDEQFF.

The chain employs TRBV19 and TRBJ2-3, with 7 bases identical to TRBD2. Germline CDR1 LNHDA, CDR2 SQIVND (reference sequence). The CDR3 is made up of 15 amino acids. Unmatched junction bases numbered 5, after V lost 3 bases and J lost 2 bases. The CDR3 nucleotides read TGTGCCAGTAGTATTACTAGCGTTTCCACAGATACGCAGTATTTT. This translates into CASSITSVSTDTQYF.

The V and J genes are TRBV27 and TRBJ1-2, with D maybe TRBD1 (6 bases). V dropped 6 bases and J dropped 3 bases, with 11 bases sitting between them. This CDR3 contains 13 residues. Germline V lookup: CDR1 MNHEY, CDR2 SMNVEV (reference sequence). CDR3 in amino acids: CASSSQGYYGYTF. DNA for the CDR3: TGTGCCAGCAGCTCACAGGGCTACTATGGCTACACCTTC.

This clone was counted once. The V and J genes are TRBV24-1 and TRBJ1-5; 7 positions agree with TRBD1. With V trimmed by 4 bases and J by 8 bases, 10 bases remained unmatched. This CDR3 is 15 amino acids long. CDR1 and CDR2 (germline): KGHDR, SFDVKD. CDR3 DNA: TGTGCCACCAGTGACTCCCGGACAGGCCAGGAGCCCCAGCATTTT. Protein sequence: CATSDSRTGQEPQHF.

V gene TRBV11-3 combines with J gene TRBJ2-5; D is perhaps TRBD1 (6 bases). V lost 3 bases to trimming and J lost 0 bases, with 17 bases between them. CDR1 and CDR2 from the germline V gene are SGHNT and YENEEA. This CDR3 has 17 amino acids. In DNA form, the CDR3 reads TGTGCCAGCAGCTTCGCGGATACAGGGTTTCACCAAGAGACCCAGTACTTC. This gives the protein CASSFADTGFHQETQYF.

The chain combines TRBV10-3 with TRBJ1-1; 8 nucleotides match TRBD1. After removal of 9 bases from V and 2 bases from J, the junction contained 5 bases not matched to a gene. This CDR3 is 13 amino acids long. The germline gives CDR1 ENHRY, CDR2 SYGVKD. The chain's CDR3 is CAIKQGGNTEAFF. The CDR3 DNA follows: TGTGCCATAAAACAGGGGGGAAACACTGAAGCTTTCTTT.

The chain has TRBV3-1 (or the pseudogene TRBV3-2) and TRBJ2-3; TRBD2 matches 11 bases. The CDR3 is 17 amino acids. Germline assignment: CDR1 LGHDT and CDR2 YNNKEL (reference sequence). V gave up 3 bases and J gave up 5 bases; unmatched junction bases: 10. Here the CDR3 reads CASSQGLAGGGGDTQYF. The DNA of the CDR3 is TGTGCCAGCAGCCAGGGGCTAGCGGGAGGTGGTGGAGATACGCAGTATTTT.

CDR3 region: CASSYSRRGARETQYF. CDR3 DNA sequence: TGTGCCAGCAGTTACTCACGAAGGGGCGCGAGGGAGACCCAGTACTTC. The chain uses TRBV6-6 and TRBJ2-5; the D gene is possibly TRBD1 (5 bases). Germline CDR1 reads MNHNY; CDR2 reads SVGAGI (reference sequence). The V end lost 0 bases, the J end lost 5 bases, and 16 bases lay between the germline ends. CDR3 length: 16 residues.

The chain recombines TRBV7-2 with TRBJ2-3, with 7 bases lining up with TRBD2. Unmatched junction bases numbered 9, after V lost 1 base and J lost 5 bases. Germline CDR1 is SGHTA and CDR2 is FQGNSA. The CDR3 loop spans 16 amino acids. CDR3 region: CASSLGAAGWGDTQYF. The CDR3 DNA reads as TGTGCCAGCAGCTTAGGAGCAGCGGGATGGGGAGATACGCAGTATTTT.

The rearrangement uses TRBV5-4 and TRBJ1-2; TRBD1 matches 7 bases. The CDR3 is 14 amino acids. From germline, CDR1 is SGHNT and CDR2 YYREEE (reference sequence). Trimming took 1 base from V and 7 from J; bases not matched to a gene: 7. For the CDR3, the DNA is TGTGCCAGCAGCTTGAGACAGGGATCTAGTGGCTACACCTTC. Translating gives CASSLRQGSSGYTF.

This clone has a handful of counts. The V and J genes are TRBV29-1 and TRBJ1-2; 7 bases map to TRBD1. The ends lost 6 bases at V and 2 bases at J; junction bases unmatched: 3. The CDR3 has 12 amino acids. Germline CDR1 reads SQVTM; CDR2 reads ANQGSEA. The CDR3 nucleotides are TGCAGCGTGGGGGACAGCAACTATGGCTACACCTTC. It yields the protein CSVGDSNYGYTF.

The chain is built from TRBV6-2 or TRBV6-3 and TRBJ2-1; 11 bases fit TRBD2. The CDR3 runs to 16 residues. V shed 0 bases and J 3 bases; nucleotides not matched to a gene: 1. Germline loops: CDR1 MNHEY, CDR2 SVGEGT. Here the CDR3 reads CASSYSLAGGYNEQFF. The CDR3 coding sequence is TGTGCCAGCAGTTACTCCCTAGCGGGAGGCTACAATGAGCAGTTCTTC.

This rearrangement joins TRBV5-6 to TRBJ1-5, with unresolved D. From germline, CDR1 is SGHDT and CDR2 YYEEEE. The CDR3 loop spans 15 amino acids. V was shortened by 3 bases and J by 7 bases, with 17 bases between the two germline ends. The CDR3 here is CASSSRFTPGQPQHF. As DNA, the CDR3 is TGTGCCAGCAGCTCACGGTTTACTCCGGGGCAGCCCCAGCATTTT.